This TCR beta chain was found in a study of blood T cells in healthy people across ages. Study-level points and caveats: When set beside aged donors, long-lived donors presented more naive CD4+ cells and higher diversity.

PCR was performed a second time for about 7 to 12 cycles using a sample-barcoded 5' primer and a J-beta primer mix. The template-switch adaptor, which had 12 random nucleotides, put a tag on each cDNA molecule. TCRdb redid the calling of the 5' RACE reads with MiXCR, one entry per CDR3 protein. Of hundreds of thousands of distinct CDR3 sequences in the sample, approximately 53% were seen once. This CDR3 is built from 16 residues. Trimming shortened V by 5 bases and J by 6 bases, and 22 bases separated the two germline ends. Germline CDR1 reads MNHEY; CDR2 reads SMNVEV (reference sequence). About this clonotype itself: Its antigen is currently unknown.

Per sample, no less than 5 micrograms of total RNA were extracted. The J gene is TRBJ1-2, the V gene TRBV27, with TRBD1 as a possible D gene (5 bases). The sequencing input was blood. This receptor was obtained from a middle-aged man in good health. CDR3 coding DNA: TGTGCCAGCAGTCACCGAAATTGGGGCCAGGGAAATGGCTACACCTTC. It codes for CASSHRNWGQGNGYTF.